A selection of T cell receptor beta chains follows, all from one sample in a study of blood T cells in healthy people across ages. Each CDR3 protein is one row after TCRdb ran MiXCR on the 5' RACE reads. The sample lists around 900,000 distinct CDR3 sequences, around 26% occurring once. The material sequenced was blood. The receptor source for this set is a woman older than 75 in good health. CDR3s include the opening cysteine and the closing phenylalanine or tryptophan. A D gene is named only where the DNA matches it firmly. Size values are once, few and many counts, or a class for expanded clones, and some rows have none.

D: TRBD1
size: many
V: TRBV4-3
J: TRBJ2-1
CDR3: CASSKSGTVYNEQFF
DNA: TGCGCCAGCAGCAAATCCGGGACAGTCTACAATGAGCAGTTCTTC

D: NA
size: few
V: TRBV20-1
J: TRBJ2-1
CDR3: CSAPGRSSYNEQFF
DNA: TGCAGTGCCCCTGGCCGGAGCTCCTACAATGAGCAGTTCTTC

D: NA
size: many
V: TRBV18
J: TRBJ2-5
CDR3: CASVDSQETQYF
DNA: TGTGCCAGCGTGGACAGTCAAGAGACCCAGTACTTC

D: NA
size: NA
V: TRBV11-3
J: TRBJ1-1
CDR3: CASSPPTGGLTEAFF
DNA: TGTGCCAGCAGCCCTCCTACAGGTGGATTGACTGAAGCTTTCTTT

D: TRBD1
size: few
V: TRBV30
J: TRBJ2-5
CDR3: CAWSWADRGSETQYF
DNA: TGTGCCTGGAGTTGGGCGGACAGGGGAAGTGAGACCCAGTACTTC

D: NA
size: once
V: TRBV9
J: TRBJ1-2
CDR3: CASSPGIDDGYTF
DNA: TGTGCCAGCAGCCCCGGTATAGACGATGGCTACACCTTC

D: TRBD2
size: once
V: TRBV5-1
J: TRBJ2-7
CDR3: CASSLAAGGHEQYF
DNA: TGCGCCAGCAGCTTGGCCGCGGGGGGCCATGAGCAGTACTTC

D: NA
size: many
V: TRBV6-5
J: TRBJ1-4
CDR3: CASSRTRSINEKLFF
DNA: TGTGCCAGCAGTCGGACAAGGTCCATTAATGAAAAACTGTTTTTT

D: TRBD2
size: NA
V: TRBV7-2
J: TRBJ2-5
CDR3: CASSQPGLAGGLQETQYF
DNA: TGTGCCAGCAGCCAGCCGGGACTAGCGGGGGGCCTTCAAGAGACCCAGTACTTC

D: NA
size: few
V: TRBV18
J: TRBJ2-3
CDR3: CASSPLPSIGTQLRDTQYF
DNA: TGTGCCAGCTCACCCCTTCCGTCTATTGGGACCCAACTTCGTGATACGCAGTATTTT

D: NA
size: NA
V: TRBV12-3/TRBV12-4
J: TRBJ1-6
CDR3: CASSINWRNSPLHF
DNA: TGTGCCAGCAGTATTAATTGGAGGAATTCACCCCTCCACTTT

D: NA
size: many
V: TRBV7-6
J: TRBJ2-1
CDR3: CASSGGPQGGEQFF
DNA: TGTGCCAGCAGCGGCGGGCCCCAGGGTGGTGAGCAGTTCTTC

D: TRBD1
size: many
V: TRBV5-1
J: TRBJ2-1
CDR3: CASTLTGGSRDEQFF
DNA: TGCGCCAGCACCCTGACAGGGGGTAGTAGGGATGAGCAGTTCTTC

D: NA
size: many
V: TRBV4-1
J: TRBJ2-5
CDR3: CASSHPGVETQYF
DNA: TGCGCCAGCAGCCATCCAGGGGTTGAGACCCAGTACTTC

D: NA
size: many
V: TRBV7-8
J: TRBJ1-1
CDR3: CASSPEGWGSEAFF
DNA: TGTGCCAGCAGCCCCGAGGGATGGGGGAGTGAAGCTTTCTTT

D: TRBD2
size: few
V: TRBV18
J: TRBJ2-3
CDR3: CASSPPAIAGGPQAQYF
DNA: TGTGCCAGCTCACCACCGGCCATAGCGGGGGGGCCGCAGGCGCAGTATTTT

D: NA
size: NA
V: TRBV18
J: TRBJ1-6
CDR3: CASSPQWGPNSPLHF
DNA: TGTGCCAGCTCACCTCAGTGGGGCCCAAATTCACCCCTCCACTTT

D: NA
size: few
V: TRBV5-6
J: TRBJ2-3
CDR3: CASSLSAGRSTDTQYF
DNA: TGTGCCAGCAGCTTGTCGGCAGGGAGGAGCACAGATACGCAGTATTTT

D: NA
size: many
V: TRBV28
J: TRBJ1-2
CDR3: CASSFRRNINYGYTF
DNA: TGTGCCAGCAGTTTTAGACGTAACATTAACTATGGCTACACCTTC

D: NA
size: many
V: TRBV12-3/TRBV12-4
J: TRBJ2-3
CDR3: CASSLGHSDTQYF
DNA: TGTGCCAGCAGTCTCGGACATTCAGATACGCAGTATTTT

D: NA
size: many
V: TRBV9
J: TRBJ2-5
CDR3: CASSVRSQETQYF
DNA: TGTGCCAGCAGCGTAAGGAGTCAAGAGACCCAGTACTTC

D: NA
size: many
V: TRBV20-1
J: TRBJ2-7
CDR3: CSANSVGYEQYF
DNA: TGCAGTGCTAACAGCGTAGGCTACGAGCAGTACTTC

D: NA
size: many
V: TRBV6-2/TRBV6-3
J: TRBJ2-1
CDR3: CASSYPGIEQFF
DNA: TGTGCCAGCAGTTATCCGGGGATTGAGCAGTTCTTC

D: TRBD1
size: many
V: TRBV7-9
J: TRBJ2-7
CDR3: CASNPGQGRDEQYF
DNA: TGTGCCAGCAACCCGGGACAGGGGAGGGACGAGCAGTACTTC

D: TRBD1
size: many
V: TRBV5-1
J: TRBJ2-1
CDR3: CASSLTWTGNNEQFF
DNA: TGCGCCAGCAGCCTTACATGGACAGGGAACAATGAGCAGTTCTTC

D: NA
size: NA
V: TRBV7-2
J: TRBJ1-5
CDR3: CASSLRQAGQPRHF
DNA: TGTGCCAGCAGCTTAAGACAGGCTGGTCAGCCCCGGCATTTT

D: NA
size: many
V: TRBV7-6
J: TRBJ2-7
CDR3: CASSWGSSEQYF
DNA: TGTGCCAGCAGCTGGGGGTCCTCCGAGCAGTACTTC

D: NA
size: NA
V: TRBV4-2
J: TRBJ2-6
CDR3: CASSQEGTAGANVLTF
DNA: TGTGCCAGCAGCCAAGAAGGAACAGCTGGGGCCAACGTCCTGACTTTC

D: TRBD2
size: few
V: TRBV20-1
J: TRBJ2-7
CDR3: CSALSGGPSYEQYF
DNA: TGCAGTGCTCTTAGCGGGGGGCCCTCCTACGAGCAGTACTTC

D: NA
size: NA
V: TRBV12-3/TRBV12-4
J: TRBJ2-1
CDR3: CASSLRGGVTYNEQFF
DNA: TGTGCCAGCAGTTTAAGAGGCGGGGTAACCTACAATGAGCAGTTCTTC

D: NA
size: few
V: TRBV3-1
J: TRBJ2-5
CDR3: CAGSQWQKETQYF
DNA: TGTGCCGGCAGCCAATGGCAGAAAGAGACCCAGTACTTC

D: NA
size: few
V: TRBV6-1
J: TRBJ2-7
CDR3: CASSESRIWEQYF
DNA: TGTGCCAGCAGTGAGTCCCGAATATGGGAGCAGTACTTC

D: TRBD1
size: NA
V: TRBV10-3
J: TRBJ2-5
CDR3: CAISFGVIGTGSNNEQYF
DNA: TGTGCCATCTCATTCGGCGTTATAGGGACAGGGTCCAACAATGAGCAGTACTTC

D: NA
size: NA
V: TRBV12-3/TRBV12-4
J: TRBJ2-3
CDR3: CASSQREGPDAQYF
DNA: TGTGCCAGCAGTCAGCGAGAGGGACCAGATGCGCAGTATTTT

D: NA
size: NA
V: TRBV7-9
J: TRBJ2-1
CDR3: CASSQTGRNEQFF
DNA: TGTGCCAGCAGCCAGACTGGCAGGAATGAGCAGTTCTTC

D: TRBD2
size: NA
V: TRBV9
J: TRBJ2-1
CDR3: CASSPGLAGEDEQFF
DNA: TGTGCCAGCAGCCCGGGACTAGCGGGTGAGGATGAGCAGTTCTTC

D: TRBD2
size: many
V: TRBV7-2
J: TRBJ2-3
CDR3: CASSFIGGDTQYF
DNA: TGTGCCAGCAGCTTCATCGGGGGGGATACGCAGTATTTT

D: TRBD1
size: many
V: TRBV29-1
J: TRBJ1-2
CDR3: CSVQGQGIVYGYTF
DNA: TGCAGCGTTCAAGGACAGGGGATTGTCTATGGCTACACCTTC

D: NA
size: NA
V: TRBV12-3/TRBV12-4
J: TRBJ1-3
CDR3: CASSPGGNGDTIYF
DNA: TGTGCCAGCAGTCCAGGAGGGAATGGGGACACCATATATTTT

D: TRBD2
size: many
V: TRBV6-5
J: TRBJ2-5
CDR3: CASSFIRTSGRRHQETQYF
DNA: TGTGCCAGCAGTTTCATTAGGACTAGCGGGAGGCGACACCAAGAGACCCAGTACTTC

D: TRBD1
size: few
V: TRBV6-6
J: TRBJ2-7
CDR3: CASSSFGTGIGLEQYF
DNA: TGTGCCAGCAGTTCCTTTGGGACAGGCATCGGCCTCGAGCAGTACTTC

D: NA
size: many
V: TRBV10-1
J: TRBJ2-7
CDR3: CASYTGSAYEQYF
DNA: TGCGCCAGCTATACAGGGAGTGCCTACGAGCAGTACTTC

D: NA
size: few
V: TRBV3-2
J: TRBJ2-7
CDR3: CARDRDRVNEQYF
DNA: TGTGCCAGGGACCGGGACAGGGTGAACGAGCAGTACTTC

D: TRBD1
size: many
V: TRBV10-3
J: TRBJ1-6
CDR3: CATHGDRGGGNSPLHF
DNA: TGTGCCACCCATGGGGACAGGGGTGGTGGGAATTCACCCCTCCACTTT

D: NA
size: NA
V: TRBV7-9
J: TRBJ1-5
CDR3: CASSLVTSDQPQHF
DNA: TGTGCCAGCAGCTTAGTGACCTCGGATCAGCCCCAGCATTTT

D: NA
size: many
V: TRBV12-3/TRBV12-4
J: TRBJ1-5
CDR3: CASSLRDGQPQHF
DNA: TGTGCCAGCAGTTTGAGGGATGGTCAGCCCCAGCATTTT

D: NA
size: NA
V: TRBV12-3/TRBV12-4
J: TRBJ1-1
CDR3: CASRRGGSLLNAEAFF
DNA: TGTGCCAGCAGGCGGGGGGGCTCCTTATTGAACGCTGAAGCTTTCTTT

D: TRBD1
size: NA
V: TRBV9
J: TRBJ2-1
CDR3: CASSVGIEGAIEQFF
DNA: TGTGCCAGCAGCGTAGGGATCGAGGGGGCGATTGAGCAGTTCTTC

D: TRBD2
size: few
V: TRBV6-5
J: TRBJ2-3
CDR3: CASSRRAGGITDTQYF
DNA: TGTGCCAGCTCCCGACGCGCGGGGGGGATCACAGATACGCAGTATTTT

D: NA
size: NA
V: TRBV20-1
J: TRBJ1-1
CDR3: CSARDSIKVLNTEAFF
DNA: TGCAGTGCTAGAGATTCTATCAAGGTTTTGAACACTGAAGCTTTCTTT

D: TRBD2
size: NA
V: TRBV20-1
J: TRBJ2-5
CDR3: CSAPPINSGQETQYF
DNA: TGCAGTGCTCCCCCGATTAATAGCGGGCAAGAGACCCAGTACTTC